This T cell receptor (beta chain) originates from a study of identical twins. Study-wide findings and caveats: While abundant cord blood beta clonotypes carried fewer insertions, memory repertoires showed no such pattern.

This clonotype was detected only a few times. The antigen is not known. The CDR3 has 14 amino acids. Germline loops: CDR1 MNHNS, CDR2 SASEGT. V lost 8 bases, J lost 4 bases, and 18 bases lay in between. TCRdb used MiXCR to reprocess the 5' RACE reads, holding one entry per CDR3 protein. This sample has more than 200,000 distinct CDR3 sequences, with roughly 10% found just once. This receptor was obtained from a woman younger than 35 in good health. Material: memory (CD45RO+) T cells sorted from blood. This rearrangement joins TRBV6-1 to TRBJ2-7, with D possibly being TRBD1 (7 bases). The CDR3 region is CASPHRPGGYEQYF. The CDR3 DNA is TGTGCCAGCCCACACCGCCCAGGGGGGTACGAGCAGTACTTC.